This T cell receptor beta chain was captured in a study of response to subunit inactivated influenza vaccine. This clonotype was seen more than once but under ten times. What it binds is not known. Overall study findings and caveats: Each seasonal influenza vaccination, the authors suggested, recruits few new T cells.

TCRdb ran MiXCR on the RT-PCR reads and lists one entry per CDR3 protein. The sample yields roughly 290,000 distinct CDR3 sequences, 21% seen once. Trimming removed 5 bases from V and 4 bases from J, with 11 bases in between. CDR3 length: 13 residues. The receptor's source is a man between 50 and 75 years old who received an inactivated influenza vaccine. The rearrangement joins TRBV12-3 or TRBV12-4 to TRBJ1-2, with D possibly matching TRBD1 (6 bases). The sequencing here drew on PBMCs from blood, taken less than 22 months after vaccination. CDR3 nucleotide sequence: TGTGCCAGCAGTCTCGGACAGAGCTATGGCTACACCTTC. This sequence encodes CASSLGQSYGYTF.